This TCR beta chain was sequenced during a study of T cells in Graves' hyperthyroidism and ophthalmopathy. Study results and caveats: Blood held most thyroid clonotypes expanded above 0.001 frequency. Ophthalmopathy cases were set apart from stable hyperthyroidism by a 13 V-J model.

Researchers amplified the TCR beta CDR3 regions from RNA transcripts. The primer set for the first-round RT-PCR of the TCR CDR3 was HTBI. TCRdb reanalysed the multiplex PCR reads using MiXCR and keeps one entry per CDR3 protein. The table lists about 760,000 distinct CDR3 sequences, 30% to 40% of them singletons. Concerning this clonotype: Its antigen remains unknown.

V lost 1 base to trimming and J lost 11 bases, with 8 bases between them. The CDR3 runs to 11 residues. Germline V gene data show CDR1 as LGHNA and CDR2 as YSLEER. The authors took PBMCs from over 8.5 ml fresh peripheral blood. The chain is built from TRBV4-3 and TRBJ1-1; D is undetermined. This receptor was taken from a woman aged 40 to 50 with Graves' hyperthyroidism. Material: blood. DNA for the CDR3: TGCGCCAGCAGCCAAGTAGGGAAGGCTTTCTTT. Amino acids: CASSQVGKAFF.